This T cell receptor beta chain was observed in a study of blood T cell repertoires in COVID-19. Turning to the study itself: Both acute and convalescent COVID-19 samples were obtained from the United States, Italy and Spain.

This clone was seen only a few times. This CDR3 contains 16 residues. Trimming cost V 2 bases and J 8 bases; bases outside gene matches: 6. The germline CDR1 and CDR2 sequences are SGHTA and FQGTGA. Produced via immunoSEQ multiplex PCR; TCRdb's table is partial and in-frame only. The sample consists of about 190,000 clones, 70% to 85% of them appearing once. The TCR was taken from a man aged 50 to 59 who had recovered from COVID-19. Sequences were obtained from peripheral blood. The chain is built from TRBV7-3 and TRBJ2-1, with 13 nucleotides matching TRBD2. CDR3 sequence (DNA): TGTGCCAGCAGCTTACGGCGGACTAGCGGGAGTGATGAGCAGTTCTTC. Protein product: CASSLRRTSGSDEQFF.